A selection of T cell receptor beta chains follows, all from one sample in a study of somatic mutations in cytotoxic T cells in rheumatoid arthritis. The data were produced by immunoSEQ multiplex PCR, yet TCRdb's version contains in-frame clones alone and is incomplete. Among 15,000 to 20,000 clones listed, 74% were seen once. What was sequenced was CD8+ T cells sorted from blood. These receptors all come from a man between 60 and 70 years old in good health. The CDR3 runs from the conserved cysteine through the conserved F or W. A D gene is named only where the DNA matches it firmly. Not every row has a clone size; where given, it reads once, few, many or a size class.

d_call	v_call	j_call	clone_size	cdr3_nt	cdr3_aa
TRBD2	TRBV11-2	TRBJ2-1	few	TGTGCCAGCAGCTTACGGGGAGGGGAGCAGTTCTTC	CASSLRGGEQFF
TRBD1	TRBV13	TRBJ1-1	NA	TGTGCCAGCAGCTTAGTATCCCAAGGGACAGGGGACACTGAAGCTTTCTTT	CASSLVSQGTGDTEAFF
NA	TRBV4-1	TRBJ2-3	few	TGCGCCAGCAGCCAAGTTGGAGTAAATACGCAGTATTTT	CASSQVGVNTQYF
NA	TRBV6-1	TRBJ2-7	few	TGTGCCAGCAGTGAAGGGCCCACGTACGAGCAGTACTTC	CASSEGPTYEQYF
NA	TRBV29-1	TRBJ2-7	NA	TGCAGCGTTGAATCGGGCTCCTACGAGCAGTACTTC	CSVESGSYEQYF
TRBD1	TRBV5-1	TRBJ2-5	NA	TGCGCCAGCAGCCCGGGACAGGGGGAGTACCTATACCAAGAGACCCAGTACTTC	CASSPGQGEYLYQETQYF
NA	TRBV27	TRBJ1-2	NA	TGTGCCAGCAGTTTAGCGGGGTATGGCTATGGCTACACCTTC	CASSLAGYGYGYTF
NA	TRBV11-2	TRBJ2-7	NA	TGTGCCAGCAGCTTAGTGTATGGGAGCTCCTACGAGCAGTACTTC	CASSLVYGSSYEQYF
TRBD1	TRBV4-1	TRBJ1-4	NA	TGCGCCAGCAGCCCGGGGACAGGGGAGGGCCTTAATGAAAAACTGTTTTTT	CASSPGTGEGLNEKLFF
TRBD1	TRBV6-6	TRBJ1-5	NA	TGTGCCAGCAGCCATGACAGGGACAACAATCAGCCCCAGCATTTT	CASSHDRDNNQPQHF
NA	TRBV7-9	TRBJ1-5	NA	TGTGCCAGCAGCTTGAGCTATAGCAATCAGCCCCAGCATTTT	CASSLSYSNQPQHF
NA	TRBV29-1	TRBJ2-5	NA	TGCAGCGTTGACCGGACAGACCAGACCCAGTACTTC	CSVDRTDQTQYF
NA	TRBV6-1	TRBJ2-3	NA	TGTGCCAGCAGTGACTACCCTCAGAGGGCAGATACGCAGTATTTT	CASSDYPQRADTQYF
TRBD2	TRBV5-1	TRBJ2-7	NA	TGCGCCAGCAGCTTGGGGGGACTAGCGGGCCCCTACGAGCAGTACTTC	CASSLGGLAGPYEQYF
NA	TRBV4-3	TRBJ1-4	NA	TGCGCCAGCAGCCAAGAGGCTGGGCGCAGGGAACTGTTTTTT	CASSQEAGRRELFF
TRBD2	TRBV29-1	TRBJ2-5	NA	TGCAGCGTTGATGTGGTTAGCGGGAGGGCCGGAGAGACCCAGTACTTC	CSVDVVSGRAGETQYF
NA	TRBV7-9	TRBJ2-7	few	TGTGCCAGCAGCTCGTGGGGGCAGTACGAGCAGTACTTC	CASSSWGQYEQYF
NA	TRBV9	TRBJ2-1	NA	TGTGCCAGCAGCGTAGACGGAGACTACAATGAGCAGTTCTTC	CASSVDGDYNEQFF
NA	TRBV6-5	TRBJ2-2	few	TGTGCCAGCAGTTACGGGGCAGGGAAATACACCGGGGAGCTGTTTTTT	CASSYGAGKYTGELFF
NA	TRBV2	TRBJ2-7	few	TGTGCCAGTGAGGACAACTCCTACGAGCAGTACTTC	CASEDNSYEQYF
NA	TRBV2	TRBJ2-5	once	TGTGCCAGCAGTCCTCCCGGGACTTTGTACCAAGAGACCCAGTACTTC	CASSPPGTLYQETQYF
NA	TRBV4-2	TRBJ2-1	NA	TGTGCCAGCAGCCAAGATCGCGGCGGATCCTACTACAATGAGCAGTTCTTC	CASSQDRGGSYYNEQFF
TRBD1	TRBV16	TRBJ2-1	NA	TGTGCCAGCAGCGCAGGGGGCTCCTACAATGAGCAGTTCTTC	CASSAGGSYNEQFF
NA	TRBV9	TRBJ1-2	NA	TGTGCCAGCAGCGTAGGAGGGAACTATGGCTACACCTTC	CASSVGGNYGYTF
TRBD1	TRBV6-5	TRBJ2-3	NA	TGTGCCAGCAGTTACTCCAGGACAGGGGGCCCAGATACGCAGTATTTT	CASSYSRTGGPDTQYF
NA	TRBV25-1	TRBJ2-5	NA	TGTGCCAGCAGTAGGGGGGGCTCGGAGACCCAGTACTTC	CASSRGGSETQYF
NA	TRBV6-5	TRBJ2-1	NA	TGTGCCAGCAGTTACAAGGGAACAGGAGGGGGGGGGCAGTTCTTC	CASSYKGTGGGGQFF
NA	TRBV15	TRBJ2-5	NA	TGTGCCACCAGCAGAGACAGGGGTACTGAAGAGACCCAGTACTTC	CATSRDRGTEETQYF
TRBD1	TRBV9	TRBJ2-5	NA	TGTGCCAGCAGCGCATGGACAGGGTACCAAGAGACCCAGTACTTC	CASSAWTGYQETQYF